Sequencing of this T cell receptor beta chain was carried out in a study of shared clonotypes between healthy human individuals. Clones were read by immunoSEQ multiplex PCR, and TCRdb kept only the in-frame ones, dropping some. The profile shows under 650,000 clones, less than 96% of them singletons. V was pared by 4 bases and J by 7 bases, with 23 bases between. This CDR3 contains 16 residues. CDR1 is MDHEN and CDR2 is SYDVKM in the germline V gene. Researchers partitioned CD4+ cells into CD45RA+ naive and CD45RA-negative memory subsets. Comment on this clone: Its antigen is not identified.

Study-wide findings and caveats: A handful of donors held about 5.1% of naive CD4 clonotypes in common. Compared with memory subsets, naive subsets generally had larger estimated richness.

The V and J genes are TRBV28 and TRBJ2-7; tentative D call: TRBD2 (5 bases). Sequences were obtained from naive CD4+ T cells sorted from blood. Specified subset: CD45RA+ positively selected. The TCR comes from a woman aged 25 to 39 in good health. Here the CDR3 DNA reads TGTGCCAGCAGTTCCCCCGTCGAGGGTAGAATCGGGGAGCAGTACTTC. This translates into CASSSPVEGRIGEQYF.